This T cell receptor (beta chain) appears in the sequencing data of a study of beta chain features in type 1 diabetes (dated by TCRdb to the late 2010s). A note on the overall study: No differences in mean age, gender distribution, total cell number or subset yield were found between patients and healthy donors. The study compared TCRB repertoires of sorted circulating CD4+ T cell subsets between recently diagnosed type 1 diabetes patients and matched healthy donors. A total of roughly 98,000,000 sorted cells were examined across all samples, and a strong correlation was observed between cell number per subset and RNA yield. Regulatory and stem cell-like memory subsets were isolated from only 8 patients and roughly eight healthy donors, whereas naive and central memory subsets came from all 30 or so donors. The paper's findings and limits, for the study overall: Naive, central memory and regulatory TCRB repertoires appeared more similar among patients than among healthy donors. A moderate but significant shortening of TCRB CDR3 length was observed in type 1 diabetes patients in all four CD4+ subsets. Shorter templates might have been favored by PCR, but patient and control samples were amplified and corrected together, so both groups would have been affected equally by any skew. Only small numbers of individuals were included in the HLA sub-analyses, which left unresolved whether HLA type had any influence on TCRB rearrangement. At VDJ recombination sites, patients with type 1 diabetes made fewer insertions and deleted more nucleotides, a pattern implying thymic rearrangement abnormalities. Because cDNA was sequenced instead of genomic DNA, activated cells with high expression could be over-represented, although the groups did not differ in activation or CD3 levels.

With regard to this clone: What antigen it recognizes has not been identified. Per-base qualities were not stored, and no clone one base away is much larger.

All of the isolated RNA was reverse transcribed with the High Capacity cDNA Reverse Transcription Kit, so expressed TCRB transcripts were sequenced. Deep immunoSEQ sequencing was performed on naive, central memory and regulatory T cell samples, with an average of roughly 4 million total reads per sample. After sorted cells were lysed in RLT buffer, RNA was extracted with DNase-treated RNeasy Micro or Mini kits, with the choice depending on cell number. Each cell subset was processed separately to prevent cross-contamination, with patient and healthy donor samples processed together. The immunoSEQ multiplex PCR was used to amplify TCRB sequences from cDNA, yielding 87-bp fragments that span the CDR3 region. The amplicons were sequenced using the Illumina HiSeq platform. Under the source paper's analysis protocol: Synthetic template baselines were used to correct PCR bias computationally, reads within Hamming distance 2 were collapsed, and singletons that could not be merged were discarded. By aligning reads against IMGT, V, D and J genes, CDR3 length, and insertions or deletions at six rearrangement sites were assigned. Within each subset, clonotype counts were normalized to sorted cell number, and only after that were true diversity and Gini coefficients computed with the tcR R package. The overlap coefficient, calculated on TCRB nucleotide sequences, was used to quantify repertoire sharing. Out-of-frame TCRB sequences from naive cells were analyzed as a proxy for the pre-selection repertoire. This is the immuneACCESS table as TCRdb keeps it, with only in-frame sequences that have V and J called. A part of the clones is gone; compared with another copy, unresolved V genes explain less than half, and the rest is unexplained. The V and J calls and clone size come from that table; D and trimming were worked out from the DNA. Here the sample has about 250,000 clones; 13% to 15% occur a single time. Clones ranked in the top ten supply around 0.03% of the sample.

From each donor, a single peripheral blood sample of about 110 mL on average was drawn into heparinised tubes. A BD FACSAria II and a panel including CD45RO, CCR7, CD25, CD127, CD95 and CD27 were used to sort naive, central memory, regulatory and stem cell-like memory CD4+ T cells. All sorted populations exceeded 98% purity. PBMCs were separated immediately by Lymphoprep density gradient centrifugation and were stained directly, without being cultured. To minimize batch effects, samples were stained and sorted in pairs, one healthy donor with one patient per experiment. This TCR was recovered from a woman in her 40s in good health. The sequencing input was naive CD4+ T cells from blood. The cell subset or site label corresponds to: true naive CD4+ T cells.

The nucleotide sequence reads as follows: TGTGCCAGCAGCTTCGTGTCAACAGGGGAGCAGTACTTC. It is translated as CASSFVSTGEQYF. The receptor chain draws on TRBV5-5 and TRBJ2-7; the D gene is perhaps TRBD1, from 6 matching bases. V is pared back by 2 bases and J by 7 bases, with 13 bases lying between the germline termini. The CDR3 measures 13 amino acids from cysteine to phenylalanine. Of all the DNA, just the CDR3 is kept, 39 bases in frame from base 1. Reading the germline V gene (reference sequence) gives CDR1 SGHKS and CDR2 YYEKEE.